The sequence of this T cell receptor beta chain was determined in a study of blood T cell repertoires in COVID-19. Across 20 to 25 US areas, participants ranged in age from roughly 18 to 95 years. Authors' analysis steps: It was from reference gene primer amplification that nucleated cell counts were estimated. The method was immunoSEQ multiplex PCR; TCRdb's version includes in-frame clones alone and lacks a portion of them. Clone size and V and J calls were adopted from that table, with D and trimming inferred from the DNA. The sample consists of a few hundred thousand clones, around 85% of them appearing once. CDR1 is ENHRY, CDR2 SYGVKD, per germline. Deletions cut 0 bases from V and 5 bases from J, with 11 bases between. This CDR3 is built from 15 residues.

This clonotype was sampled from a woman aged 40-49 years with acute COVID-19. This rearrangement joins TRBV10-3 to TRBJ1-5; D is perhaps TRBD1 (6 bases). The sample comprised PBMCs or T cells enriched from blood (not recorded which). CDR3 loop: CAISESTGWDQPQHF. In DNA, the CDR3 is TGTGCCATCAGTGAGTCGACAGGTTGGGATCAGCCCCAGCATTTT.